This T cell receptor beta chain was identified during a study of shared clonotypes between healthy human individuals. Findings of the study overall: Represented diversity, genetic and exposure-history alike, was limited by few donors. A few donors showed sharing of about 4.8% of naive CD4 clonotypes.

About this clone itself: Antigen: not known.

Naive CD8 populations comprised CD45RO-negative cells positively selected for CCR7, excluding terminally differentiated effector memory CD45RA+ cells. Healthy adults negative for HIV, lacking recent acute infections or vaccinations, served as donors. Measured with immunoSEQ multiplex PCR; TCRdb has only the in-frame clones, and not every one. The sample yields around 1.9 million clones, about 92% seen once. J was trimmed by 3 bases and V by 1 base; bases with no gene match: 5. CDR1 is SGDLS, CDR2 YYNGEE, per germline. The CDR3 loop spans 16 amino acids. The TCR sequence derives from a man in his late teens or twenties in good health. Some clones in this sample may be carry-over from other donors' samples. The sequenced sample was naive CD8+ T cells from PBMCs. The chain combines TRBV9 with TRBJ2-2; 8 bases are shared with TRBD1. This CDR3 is CASSVYQGADTGELFF. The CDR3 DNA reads TGTGCCAGCAGCGTATATCAGGGGGCAGACACCGGGGAGCTGTTTTTT.